This TCR beta chain was sequenced for a study of blood T cell repertoires in COVID-19. Study context: Sites across the United States, Italy and Spain contributed samples from acute and convalescent COVID-19. Sources were T cells, B-cell-depleted T cells, or PBMCs; the material itself was cDNA or gDNA.

The length of the CDR3 is 14 residues. Trimming took off 5 bases at V and 2 bases at J, with 13 bases between the two ends. Germline lookup yields CDR1 SGHDT and CDR2 YYEEEE. Methods used by the authors: Reference gene primer amplification gave estimated nucleated cell counts. Sequenced by immunoSEQ multiplex PCR; TCRdb stores in-frame clones only, minus some. Clone size and V and J calls were adopted from that table, with D and trimming inferred from the DNA. The sample gives about 320,000 clones, about 83% of which show up once; around 1.5% is in the top ten. Specimen: peripheral blood. V is TRBV5-6 and J is TRBJ1-2, with a possible D match to TRBD1 (6 bases). The clonotype originates from a woman aged 50 to 65 with acute or convalescent COVID-19. The CDR3 is CASRFLGANYGYTF. CDR3 DNA: TGTGCCAGCAGATTTTTGGGGGCCAACTATGGCTACACCTTC.